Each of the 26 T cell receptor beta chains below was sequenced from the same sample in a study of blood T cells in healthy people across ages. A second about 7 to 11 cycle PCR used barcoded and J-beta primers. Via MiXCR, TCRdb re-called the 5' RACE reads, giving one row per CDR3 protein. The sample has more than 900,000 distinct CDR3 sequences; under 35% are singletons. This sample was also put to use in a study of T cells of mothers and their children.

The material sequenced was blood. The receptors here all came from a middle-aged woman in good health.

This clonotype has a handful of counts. The CDR3 region is CASRGRGPGYGYTF. The CDR3 region has the DNA TGTGCCAGCAGAGGTCGGGGGCCGGGCTACGGCTACACCTTC. The V call is TRBV28, the J call TRBJ1-2, with D maybe TRBD1 (6 bases). V was shortened by 6 bases and J by 8 bases, with 19 bases between the two germline ends. The length of the CDR3 is 14 residues. Germline V lookup: CDR1 MDHEN, CDR2 SYDVKM.

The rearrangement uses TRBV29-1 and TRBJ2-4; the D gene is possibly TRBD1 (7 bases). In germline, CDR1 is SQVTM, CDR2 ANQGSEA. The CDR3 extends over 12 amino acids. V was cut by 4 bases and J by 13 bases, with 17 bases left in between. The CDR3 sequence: CSVGRGDNEQYF. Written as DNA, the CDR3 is TGCAGCGTTGGCAGGGGGGACAATGAGCAGTACTTC.

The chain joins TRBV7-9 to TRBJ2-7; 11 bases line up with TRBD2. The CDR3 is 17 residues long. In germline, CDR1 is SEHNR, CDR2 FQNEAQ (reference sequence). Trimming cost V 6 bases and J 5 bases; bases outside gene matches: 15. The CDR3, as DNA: TGTGCCAGCAGTTTCCCTCATTTACTAGCGGGAGATCACGAGCAGTACTTC. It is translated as CASSFPHLLAGDHEQYF.

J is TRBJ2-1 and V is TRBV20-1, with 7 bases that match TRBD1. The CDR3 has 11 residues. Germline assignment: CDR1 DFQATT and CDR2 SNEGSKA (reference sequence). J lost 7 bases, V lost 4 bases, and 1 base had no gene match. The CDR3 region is CSAIQGNEQFF. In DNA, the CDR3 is TGCAGTGCTATACAGGGGAATGAGCAGTTCTTC.

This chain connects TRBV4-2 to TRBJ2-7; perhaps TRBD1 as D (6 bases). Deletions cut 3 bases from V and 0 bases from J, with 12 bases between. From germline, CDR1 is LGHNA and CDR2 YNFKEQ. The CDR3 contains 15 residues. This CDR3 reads CASSQRDTGSYEQYF. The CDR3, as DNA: TGTGCCAGCAGCCAGAGGGACACCGGCTCCTACGAGCAGTACTTC.

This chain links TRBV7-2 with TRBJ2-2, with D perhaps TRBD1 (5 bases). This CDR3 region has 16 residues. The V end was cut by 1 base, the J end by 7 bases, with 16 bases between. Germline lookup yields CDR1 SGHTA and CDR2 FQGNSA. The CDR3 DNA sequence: TGTGCCAGCAGCTTAGTCTTAGGCTCCCAGGGCGGGGAGCTGTTTTTT. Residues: CASSLVLGSQGGELFF.

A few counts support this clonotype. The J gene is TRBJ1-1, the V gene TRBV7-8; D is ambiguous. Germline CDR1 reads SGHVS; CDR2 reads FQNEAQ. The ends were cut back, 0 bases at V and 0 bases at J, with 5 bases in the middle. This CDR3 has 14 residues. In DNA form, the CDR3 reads TGTGCCAGCAGCTTAGCCTCGGTGAACACTGAAGCTTTCTTT. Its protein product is CASSLASVNTEAFF.

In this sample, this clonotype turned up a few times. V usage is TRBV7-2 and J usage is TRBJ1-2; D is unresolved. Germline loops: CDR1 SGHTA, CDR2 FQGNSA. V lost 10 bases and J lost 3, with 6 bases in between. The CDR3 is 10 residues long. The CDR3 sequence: CATLDYGYTF. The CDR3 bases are TGTGCCACCCTAGACTATGGCTACACCTTC.

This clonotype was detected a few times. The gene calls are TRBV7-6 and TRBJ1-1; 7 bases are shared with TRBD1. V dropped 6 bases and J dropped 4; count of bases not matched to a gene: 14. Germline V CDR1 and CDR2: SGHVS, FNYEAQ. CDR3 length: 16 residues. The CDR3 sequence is CASSLILQGRVTEAFF. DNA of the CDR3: TGTGCCAGCAGTCTTATATTACAGGGGAGGGTCACTGAAGCTTTCTTT.

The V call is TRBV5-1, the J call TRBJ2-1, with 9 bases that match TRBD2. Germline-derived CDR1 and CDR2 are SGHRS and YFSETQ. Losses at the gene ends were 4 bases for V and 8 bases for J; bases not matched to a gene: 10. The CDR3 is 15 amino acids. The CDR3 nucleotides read TGCGCCAGCAGCGACTTGGGCGGGGGGGCGTATGAGCAGTTCTTC. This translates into CASSDLGGGAYEQFF.

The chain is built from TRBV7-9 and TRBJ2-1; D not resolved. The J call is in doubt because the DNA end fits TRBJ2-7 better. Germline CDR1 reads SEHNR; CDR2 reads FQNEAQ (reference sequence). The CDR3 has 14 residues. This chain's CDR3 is CASSLQSSYNEQYF. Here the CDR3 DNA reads TGTGCCAGCAGCTTACAGAGCTCCTACAATGAGCAGTACTTC.

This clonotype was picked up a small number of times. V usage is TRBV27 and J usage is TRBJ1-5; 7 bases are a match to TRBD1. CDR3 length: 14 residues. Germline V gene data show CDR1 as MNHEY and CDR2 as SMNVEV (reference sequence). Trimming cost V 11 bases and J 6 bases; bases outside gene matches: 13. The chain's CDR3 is CASEGGQKGQPQHF. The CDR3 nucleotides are TGTGCCTCGGAAGGGGGCCAGAAAGGTCAGCCCCAGCATTTT.

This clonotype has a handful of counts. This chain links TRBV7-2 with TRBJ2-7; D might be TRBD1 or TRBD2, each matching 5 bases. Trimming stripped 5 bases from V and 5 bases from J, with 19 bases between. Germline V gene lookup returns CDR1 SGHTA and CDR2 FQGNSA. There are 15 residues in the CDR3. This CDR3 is CASSPVSGTKNEQYF. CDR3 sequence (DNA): TGTGCCAGCAGCCCTGTTTCCGGGACGAAGAACGAGCAGTACTTC.

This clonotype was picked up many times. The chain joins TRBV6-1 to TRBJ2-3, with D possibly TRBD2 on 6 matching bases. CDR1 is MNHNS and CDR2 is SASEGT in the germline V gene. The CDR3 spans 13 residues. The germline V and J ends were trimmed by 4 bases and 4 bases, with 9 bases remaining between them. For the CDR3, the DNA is TGTGCCAGCAGTGTGGGAGGCTCAGATACGCAGTATTTT. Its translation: CASSVGGSDTQYF.

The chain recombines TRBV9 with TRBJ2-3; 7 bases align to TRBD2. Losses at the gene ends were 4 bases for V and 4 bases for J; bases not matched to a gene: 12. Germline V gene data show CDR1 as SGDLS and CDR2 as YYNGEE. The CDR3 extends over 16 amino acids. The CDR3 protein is CASSQDWTSLSDTQYF. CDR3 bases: TGTGCCAGCAGCCAGGATTGGACTAGTCTCTCAGATACGCAGTATTTT.

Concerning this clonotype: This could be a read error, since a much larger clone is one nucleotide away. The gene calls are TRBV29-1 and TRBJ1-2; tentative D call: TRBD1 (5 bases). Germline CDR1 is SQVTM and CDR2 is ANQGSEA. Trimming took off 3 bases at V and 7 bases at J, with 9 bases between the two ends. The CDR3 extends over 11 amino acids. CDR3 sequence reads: CSVDWGCGYTF. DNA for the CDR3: TGCAGCGTTGATTGGGGCTGTGGCTACACCTTC.

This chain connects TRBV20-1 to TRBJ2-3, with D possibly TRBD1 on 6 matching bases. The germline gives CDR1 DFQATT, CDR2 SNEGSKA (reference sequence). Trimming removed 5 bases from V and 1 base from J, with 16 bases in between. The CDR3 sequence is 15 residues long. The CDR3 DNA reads TGCAGTGCTCCTGGGGGCCCTGTTGGCACAGATACGCAGTATTTT. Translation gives CSAPGGPVGTDTQYF.

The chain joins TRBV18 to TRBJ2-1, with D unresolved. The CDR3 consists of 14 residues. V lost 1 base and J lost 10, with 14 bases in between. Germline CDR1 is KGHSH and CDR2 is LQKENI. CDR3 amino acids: CASSPQGGSEEQFF. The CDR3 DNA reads TGTGCCAGCTCACCACAGGGTGGCAGCGAGGAGCAGTTCTTC.

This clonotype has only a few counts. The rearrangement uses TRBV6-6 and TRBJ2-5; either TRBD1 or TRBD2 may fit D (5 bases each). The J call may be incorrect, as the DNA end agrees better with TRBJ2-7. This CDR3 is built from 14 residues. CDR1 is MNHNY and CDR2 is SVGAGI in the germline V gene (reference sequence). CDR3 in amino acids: CASSYSRGVDEQYF. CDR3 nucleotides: TGTGCCAGCAGTTACTCGAGAGGGGTCGACGAGCAGTACTTC.

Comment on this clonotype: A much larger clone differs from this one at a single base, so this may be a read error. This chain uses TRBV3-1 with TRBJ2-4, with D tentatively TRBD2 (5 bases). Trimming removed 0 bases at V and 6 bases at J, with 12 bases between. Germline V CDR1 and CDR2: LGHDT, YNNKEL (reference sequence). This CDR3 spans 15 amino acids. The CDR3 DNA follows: TGTGCCAGCAGCCAAGATACAGCTAGCCGAAACATTCAGTACTTC. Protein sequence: CASSQDTASRNIQYF.

For the CDR3, the DNA is TGTGCCAGCAGCATAACTAGCGCGGACACCGGGGAGCTGTTTTTT. Protein sequence: CASSITSADTGELFF. The chain links TRBV9 to TRBJ2-2; 7 bases map to TRBD2. CDR1 SGDLS and CDR2 YYNGEE come from the germline V gene. The junction had 6 bases not matched to a gene; V was cut back by 4 bases and J by 3 bases. This CDR3 contains 15 residues.

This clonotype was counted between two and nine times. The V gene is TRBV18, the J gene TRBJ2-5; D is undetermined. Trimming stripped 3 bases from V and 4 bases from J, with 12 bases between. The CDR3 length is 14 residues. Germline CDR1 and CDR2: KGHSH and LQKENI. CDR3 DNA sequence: TGTGCCAGCTCACCGTCCCAAATGGGAGAGACCCAGTACTTC. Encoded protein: CASSPSQMGETQYF.

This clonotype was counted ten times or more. This chain's CDR3 is CASGQGARGYTF. The CDR3 DNA follows: TGTGCCAGCGGACAGGGGGCGCGCGGCTACACCTTC. The chain couples TRBV9 to TRBJ1-2, with 11 positions matching TRBD1. Looked up from germline, CDR1 is SGDLS and CDR2 is YYNGEE. The CDR3 runs 12 residues. V was clipped by 7 bases and J by 8 bases; unmatched bases: 4.

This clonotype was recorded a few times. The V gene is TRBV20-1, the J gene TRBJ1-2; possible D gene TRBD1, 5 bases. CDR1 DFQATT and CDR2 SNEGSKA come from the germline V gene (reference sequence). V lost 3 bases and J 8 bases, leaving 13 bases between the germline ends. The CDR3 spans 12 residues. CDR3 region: CSASEGVMGYTF. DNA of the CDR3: TGCAGTGCTAGTGAAGGGGTCATGGGCTACACCTTC.

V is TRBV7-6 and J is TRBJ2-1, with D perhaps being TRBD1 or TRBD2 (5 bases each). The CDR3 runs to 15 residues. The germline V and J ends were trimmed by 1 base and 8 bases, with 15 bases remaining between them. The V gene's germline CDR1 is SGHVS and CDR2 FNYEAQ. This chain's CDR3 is CASSLVTGPRDEQFF. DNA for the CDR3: TGTGCCAGCAGCTTAGTTACGGGGCCGAGGGATGAGCAGTTCTTC.

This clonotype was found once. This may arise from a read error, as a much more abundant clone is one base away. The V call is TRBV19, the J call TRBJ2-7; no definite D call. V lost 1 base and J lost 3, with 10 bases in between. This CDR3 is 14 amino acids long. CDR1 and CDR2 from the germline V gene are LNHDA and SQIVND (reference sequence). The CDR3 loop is CASSIGEQFYEQYF. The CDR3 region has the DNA TGTGCCAGTAGTATAGGCGAACAGTTCTACGAGCAGTACTTC.